The entry that follows covers one T cell receptor (beta chain) sequence. Its antigen remains unknown. The CDR3 sequence is 16 residues long. The V gene end was trimmed by 0 bases and the J gene end by 0 bases; junction bases not matched to a gene: 3. The V gene's germline CDR1 is MDHEN and CDR2 SYDVKM. Unique molecular identifiers had been added to the TCR beta cDNA libraries. One entry per CDR3 protein, called by TCRdb with MiXCR from the PCR reads. Of 650,000 to 850,000 distinct CDR3 sequences in the sample, approximately 44% were seen once. The record originates from a study of post-analysis software for immune sequencing data. The study, taken as a whole, reports: Among 4 or 5 TRBV segments more frequent in patients than controls were TRBV5-6, TRBV5-1 and TRBV20-1.

This TCR derives from a girl aged 10 to 17 with multiple sclerosis. The specimen was blood. The rearrangement uses TRBV28 and TRBJ2-3, with 7 nucleotides matching TRBD2. This CDR3 is CASSLWGSGSTDTQYF. DNA of the CDR3: TGTGCCAGCAGTTTATGGGGTAGCGGGAGCACAGATACGCAGTATTTT. Together with reference TRBV28 and TRBJ2-3, the CDR3 gives the full variable domain: DVKVTQSSRYLVKRTGEKVFLECVQDMDHENMFWYRQDPGLGLRLIYFSYDVKMKEKGDIPEGYSVSREKKERFSLILESASTNQTSMYLCASSLWGSGSTDTQYFGPGTRLTVL.